This TCR beta chain was identified in a study of shared clonotypes between healthy human individuals. In the original analysis: In the immunoSEQ data, sequences were junction-only and lacked quality scores, so filtering differed. TCRdb's copy holds only in-frame clones and misses some; the assay was immunoSEQ multiplex PCR. Clone size and V and J calls were adopted from that table, with D and trimming inferred from the DNA. The sample has a few hundred thousand clones, around three quarters seen once. Losses at the gene ends were 8 bases for V and 5 bases for J; bases not matched to a gene: 10. The CDR3 has 14 residues. Germline V gives CDR1 MNHNS, CDR2 SASEGT.

This TCR was sampled from a woman in her forties in good health. Some clones in this sample may be carry-over from other donors' samples. The J gene is TRBJ2-5, the V gene TRBV6-1, with 8 nucleotides matching TRBD1. Specimen: PBMCs. DNA of the CDR3: TGTGCCAGCCAACAGGGGGTGAATTCGGAGACCCAGTACTTC. Translation gives CASQQGVNSETQYF.